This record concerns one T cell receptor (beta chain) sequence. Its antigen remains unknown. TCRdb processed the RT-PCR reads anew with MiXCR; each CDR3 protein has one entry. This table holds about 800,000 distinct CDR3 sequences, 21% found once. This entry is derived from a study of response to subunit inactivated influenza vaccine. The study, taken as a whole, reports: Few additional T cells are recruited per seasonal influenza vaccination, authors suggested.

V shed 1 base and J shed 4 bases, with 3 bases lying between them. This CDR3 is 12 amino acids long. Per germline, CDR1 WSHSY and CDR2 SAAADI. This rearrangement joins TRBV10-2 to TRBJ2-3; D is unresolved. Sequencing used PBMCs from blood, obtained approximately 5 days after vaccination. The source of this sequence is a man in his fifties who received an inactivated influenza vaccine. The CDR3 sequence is CASSELSDTQYF. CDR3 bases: TGCGCCAGCAGTGAGTTGTCAGATACGCAGTATTTT.